Each of the 20 T cell receptor beta chains below was sequenced from the same sample in a study of control samples from healthy donors and cancer patients. Repertoires were generated with immunoSEQ multiplex PCR, while TCRdb's copy carries only in-frame clones and drops some. The table lists 250,000 to 300,000 clones, over 75% of them singletons. Sequencing used PBMCs. These receptors were obtained from a woman in her sixties or seventies with lung cancer.

This chain connects TRBV5-6 to TRBJ1-6; 7 nucleotides align to TRBD1. The CDR3 covers 14 residues. From germline, CDR1 is SGHDT and CDR2 YYEEEE. Trimming at V came to 2 bases and at J to 7 bases, leaving 3 bases not matched to a gene. CDR3 bases: TGTGCCAGCAGCTTCAGGGGGATCAATTCACCCCTCCACTTT. This encodes CASSFRGINSPLHF.

The genes are TRBV2 and TRBJ1-1; a possible D gene is TRBD1 (6 bases). Germline V gene lookup returns CDR1 SNHLY and CDR2 FYNNEI. The CDR3 covers 13 residues. Trimming removed 7 bases at V and 1 base at J, with 10 bases between. CDR3 nucleotide sequence: TGTGCCAGCAACCGGGACACGAACACTGAAGCTTTCTTT. Protein sequence: CASNRDTNTEAFF.

This sequence joins TRBV24-1 and TRBJ2-3; 10 bases are a match to TRBD1. V shed 4 bases and J 4 bases; nucleotides not matched to a gene: 7. The germline V gene encodes CDR1 KGHDR and CDR2 SFDVKD. The CDR3 loop spans 16 amino acids. CDR3 DNA: TGTGCCACCAGTGACCCGGGACAGGGGAATCCAGATACGCAGTATTTT. Encoded protein: CATSDPGQGNPDTQYF.

This clone was observed a single time. The chain employs TRBV30 and TRBJ2-5; possible D gene TRBD2, 5 bases. V gave up 3 bases and J gave up 1 base, with 12 bases separating them. The CDR3 spans 14 residues. The V gene's germline CDR1 is GTSNPN and CDR2 SVGIG (reference sequence). In DNA, the CDR3 is TGTGCCTGGAGCGATTACCGGGGCCAAGAGACCCAGTACTTC. Protein: CAWSDYRGQETQYF.

J is TRBJ1-3 and V is TRBV5-5; D remains ambiguous. The V end was cut by 2 bases, the J end by 0 bases, with 6 bases between. The CDR3 runs 14 residues. The germline V gene encodes CDR1 SGHKS and CDR2 YYEKEE (reference sequence). CDR3 loop: CASSFGSSGNTIYF. The CDR3 DNA reads TGTGCCAGCAGCTTTGGGAGCTCTGGAAACACCATATATTTT. Using reference TRBV5-5 and TRBJ1-3 for the parts outside the CDR3, the full variable domain is DAGVTQSPTHLIKTRGQQVTLRCSPISGHKSVSWYQQVLGQGPQFIFQYYEKEERGRGNFPDRFSARQFPNYSSELNVNALLLGDSALYLCASSFGSSGNTIYFGEGSWLTVV.

The V gene is TRBV18, the J gene TRBJ2-1, with D unresolved. The CDR3 has 13 residues. The germline CDR1 and CDR2 sequences are KGHSH and LQKENI. V lost 6 bases to trimming and J lost 9 bases, with 15 bases between them. The CDR3 sequence: CASSPVATSEQFF. CDR3 in DNA: TGTGCCAGCTCCCCCGTCGCCACCAGTGAGCAGTTCTTC.

In DNA form, the CDR3 reads TGTGCCAGCAGCTTAGGCTCTACCGCTGGAAACACCATATATTTT. It specifies CASSLGSTAGNTIYF. The rearrangement links TRBV11-2 to TRBJ1-3, with D unresolved. Trimming shortened V by 1 base and J by 2 bases, and 9 bases separated the two germline ends. The CDR3 runs 15 residues. Germline V CDR1 and CDR2: SGHAT, FQNNGV.

The chain couples TRBV25-1 to TRBJ1-1; TRBD1 matches 9 bases. Germline V gene sequence: CDR1 MGHDK, CDR2 SYGVNS. The CDR3 spans 14 residues. Unmatched junction bases numbered 5, after V lost 7 bases and J lost 2 bases. The CDR3 sequence: CASNLGQGNTEAFF. CDR3 coding DNA: TGTGCCAGCAACCTGGGACAGGGCAACACTGAAGCTTTCTTT.

The chain carries TRBV7-2 and TRBJ2-7; 10 positions agree with TRBD2. Unmatched junction bases numbered 7, after V lost 2 bases and J lost 3 bases. Germline values: CDR1 SGHTA, CDR2 FQGNSA. CDR3 length: 16 residues. CDR3 protein: CASSLSSGRQVYEQYF. The CDR3 nucleotides are TGTGCCAGCAGCTTAAGTAGCGGGAGGCAAGTCTACGAGCAGTACTTC. The full variable domain, rest sourced from reference TRBV7-2 and TRBJ2-7, is GAGVSQSPSNKVTEKGKDVELRCDPISGHTALYWYRQSLGQGLEFLIYFQGNSAPDKSGLPSDRFSAERTGGSVSTLTIQRTQQEDSAVYLCASSLSSGRQVYEQYFGPGTRLTVT.

This chain joins TRBV19 and TRBJ1-5; 7 nucleotides line up with TRBD1. The CDR3 totals 16 residues. CDR1 LNHDA and CDR2 SQIVND come from the germline V gene (reference sequence). Trimming at V came to 1 base and at J to 3 bases, leaving 6 bases not matched to a gene. The CDR3 region is CASSIGQGRNNQPQHF. The CDR3 DNA is TGTGCCAGTAGTATAGGACAGGGAAGGAACAATCAGCCCCAGCATTTT.

This rearrangement joins TRBV19 to TRBJ1-5, with D perhaps TRBD1 (5 bases). Deletions cut 8 bases from V and 1 base from J, with 18 bases between. The CDR3 has 16 amino acids. Germline V gives CDR1 LNHDA, CDR2 SQIVND (reference sequence). CDR3 in DNA: TGTGCCAGTCACCCGGGGCCCCGACAGAGCAATCAGCCCCAGCATTTT. The encoded protein is CASHPGPRQSNQPQHF.

V is TRBV18 and J is TRBJ1-3; 10 bases agree with TRBD1. This CDR3 is 16 amino acids long. V was pared by 4 bases and J by 2 bases, with 5 bases of the junction left unmatched. Germline CDR1 is KGHSH and CDR2 is LQKENI. The CDR3 loop is CASSLRQGAAGNTIYF. CDR3 sequence (DNA): TGTGCCAGCTCACTTCGACAGGGGGCAGCTGGAAACACCATATATTTT.

V gene TRBV3-1 (or the pseudogene TRBV3-2) combines with J gene TRBJ2-3, with D perhaps TRBD1 or TRBD2 (5 bases each). The length of the CDR3 is 14 residues. The germline V gene encodes CDR1 LGHDT and CDR2 YNNKEL (reference sequence). With 0 bases removed from V and 8 bases from J, the gap between germline ends came to 12 bases. The CDR3 loop is CASSQELGPSTQYF. The CDR3 DNA follows: TGTGCCAGCAGCCAAGAATTGGGACCATCTACGCAGTATTTT.

The rearrangement links TRBV7-3 to TRBJ2-7; TRBD2 aligns across 7 bases. The CDR3 sequence is 14 residues long. The J segment lost 5 bases and the V segment lost 5 bases, leaving 9 bases of the junction unmatched. Germline values: CDR1 SGHTA, CDR2 FQGTGA. CDR3 sequence reads: CASSTQRELNEQYF. The CDR3 nucleotides are TGTGCCAGCAGCACCCAGCGGGAATTAAACGAGCAGTACTTC.

The J gene is TRBJ2-2, the V gene TRBV5-1; D may be TRBD1 (6 bases). This CDR3 has 16 residues. Germline V lookup: CDR1 SGHRS, CDR2 YFSETQ. V was shortened by 4 bases and J by 1 base, with 14 bases between the two germline ends. The CDR3 DNA sequence: TGCGCCAGCAGCCCTAGGGGGTTGGTGAACACCGGGGAGCTGTTTTTT. Residues: CASSPRGLVNTGELFF.

The chain couples TRBV11-2 to TRBJ2-7, with D perhaps matching TRBD1 (6 bases). Trimming took off 1 base at V and 3 bases at J, with 10 bases between the two ends. In germline, CDR1 is SGHAT, CDR2 FQNNGV. The CDR3 runs to 14 residues. The CDR3 DNA follows: TGTGCCAGCAGCTTAGGGGACACTTACTACGAGCAGTACTTC. Translating it yields CASSLGDTYYEQYF.

CDR3 amino acids: CASSRAFIPDTQYF. The DNA of the CDR3 is TGTGCCAGCAGCAGGGCCTTTATCCCAGATACGCAGTATTTT. The chain employs TRBV7-2 and TRBJ2-3; no definite D call. V was cut by 5 bases and J by 4 bases, with 13 bases left in between. Germline values: CDR1 SGHTA, CDR2 FQGNSA. This CDR3 region has 14 residues.

This chain links TRBV9 with TRBJ2-7; D uncertain. The length of the CDR3 is 13 residues. Looked up from germline, CDR1 is SGDLS and CDR2 is YYNGEE. V lost 4 bases and J lost 6, with 14 bases in between. CDR3 sequence reads: CASSSGPLAEQYF. DNA of the CDR3: TGTGCCAGCAGCTCCGGACCGCTGGCCGAGCAGTACTTC.

The chain uses TRBV7-6 and TRBJ2-4; 12 bases are a match to TRBD2. Losses at the gene ends were 1 base for V and 7 bases for J; bases not matched to a gene: 5. The CDR3 is 16 amino acids. Germline V gene data show CDR1 as SGHVS and CDR2 as FNYEAQ. The CDR3 loop reads CASSLGPSGGANIQYF. CDR3 nucleotides: TGTGCCAGCAGCTTAGGCCCTAGCGGGGGGGCGAACATTCAGTACTTC.

The CDR3 sequence is CASSQGPGQGNYGYTF. In DNA form, the CDR3 reads TGCGCCAGCAGCCAAGGACCGGGACAGGGGAACTATGGCTACACCTTC. This chain links TRBV5-1 with TRBJ1-2; TRBD1 aligns across 10 bases. The CDR3 runs 16 residues. Looked up from germline, CDR1 is SGHRS and CDR2 is YFSETQ. Trimming cost V 4 bases and J 2 bases; bases outside gene matches: 8.